This T cell receptor beta chain was recovered during a study of blood T cell repertoires in COVID-19. Study summary: Researchers got acute and convalescent COVID-19 samples from the United States, Italy and Spain. From T cells, B-cell-depleted T cells, or PBMCs came the material, which was cDNA or gDNA.

CDR3 length: 15 residues. Germline V lookup: CDR1 SGHRS, CDR2 YFSETQ. Trimming removed 5 bases from V and 6 bases from J, with 18 bases in between. The repertoire was sequenced with immunoSEQ multiplex PCR; TCRdb's copy has only in-frame clones and lacks some. The sample yields 70,000 or so clones, roughly 90% seen once. This chain uses TRBV5-1 with TRBJ2-1; D may be TRBD2 (6 bases). The specimen sequenced was peripheral blood. The sequence was obtained from a man aged 25-45 years with acute or convalescent COVID-19. CDR3 loop: CASRSGRDPSNEQFF. The CDR3 DNA reads as TGCGCCAGCAGATCGGGGCGGGATCCCTCCAATGAGCAGTTCTTC.